This T cell receptor (beta chain) came from a study of blood T cell repertoires in COVID-19. For the study at large: Specimens from acute and convalescent COVID-19 originated in the United States, Italy and Spain. From T cells, B-cell-depleted T cells, or PBMCs came the material, which was cDNA or gDNA.

This CDR3 spans 18 amino acids. CDR1 is SQVTM and CDR2 is ANQGSEA in the germline V gene. The V and J ends lost 5 bases and 4 bases, in that order; junction bases with no gene match: 18. This clone has only a few counts. Using immunoSEQ multiplex PCR, the repertoire was profiled, and TCRdb retains in-frame clones only, with some absent. The repertoire consists of more than 25,000 clones, with around 84% occurring once and the leading ten covering about 14%. The V gene is TRBV29-1, the J gene TRBJ2-2; TRBD2 matches at 8 bases. The sample comprised peripheral blood. This clonotype originated in a human donor in a cohort sampled during active COVID-19. CDR3 protein: CSVTRGSGARGGTGELFF. DNA of the CDR3: TGCAGCGTTACCCGGGGTAGCGGGGCCCGGGGAGGCACCGGGGAGCTGTTTTTT.